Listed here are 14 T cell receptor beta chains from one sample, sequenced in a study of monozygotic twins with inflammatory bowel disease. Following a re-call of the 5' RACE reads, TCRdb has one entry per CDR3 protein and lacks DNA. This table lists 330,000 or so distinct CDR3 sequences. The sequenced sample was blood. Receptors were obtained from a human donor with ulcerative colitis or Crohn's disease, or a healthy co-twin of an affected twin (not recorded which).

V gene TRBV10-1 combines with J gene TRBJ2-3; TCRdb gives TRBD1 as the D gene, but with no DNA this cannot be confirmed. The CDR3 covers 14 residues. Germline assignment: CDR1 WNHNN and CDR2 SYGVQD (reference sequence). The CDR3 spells CASSESGGTDTQYF.

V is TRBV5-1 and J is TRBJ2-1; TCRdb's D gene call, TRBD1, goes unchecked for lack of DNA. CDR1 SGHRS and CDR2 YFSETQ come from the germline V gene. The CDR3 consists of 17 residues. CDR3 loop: CASSPKEGTGRDNEQFF.

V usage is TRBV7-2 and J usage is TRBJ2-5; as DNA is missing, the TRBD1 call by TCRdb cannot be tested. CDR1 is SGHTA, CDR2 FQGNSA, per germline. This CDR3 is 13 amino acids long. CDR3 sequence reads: CASSLGQVGTQYF. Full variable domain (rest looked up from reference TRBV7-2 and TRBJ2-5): GAGVSQSPSNKVTEKGKDVELRCDPISGHTALYWYRQSLGQGLEFLIYFQGNSAPDKSGLPSDRFSAERTGGSVSTLTIQRTQQEDSAVYLCASSLGQVGTQYFGPGTRLLVL.

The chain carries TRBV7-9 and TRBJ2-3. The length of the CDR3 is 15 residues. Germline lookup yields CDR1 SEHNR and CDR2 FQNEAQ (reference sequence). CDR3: CASSRYNFVTDTQYF.

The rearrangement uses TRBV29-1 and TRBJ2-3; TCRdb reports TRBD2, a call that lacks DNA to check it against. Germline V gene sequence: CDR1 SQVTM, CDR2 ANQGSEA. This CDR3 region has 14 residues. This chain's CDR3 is CSVDRTFSTDTQYF.

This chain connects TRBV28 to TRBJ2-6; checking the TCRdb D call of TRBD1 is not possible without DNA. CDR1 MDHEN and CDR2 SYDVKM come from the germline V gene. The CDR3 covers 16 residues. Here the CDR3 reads CASSPPPGSGANVLTF.

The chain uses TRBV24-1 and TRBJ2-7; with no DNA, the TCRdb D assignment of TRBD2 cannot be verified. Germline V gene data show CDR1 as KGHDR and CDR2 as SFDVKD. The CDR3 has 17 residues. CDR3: CATSAEGEEETFYEQYF.

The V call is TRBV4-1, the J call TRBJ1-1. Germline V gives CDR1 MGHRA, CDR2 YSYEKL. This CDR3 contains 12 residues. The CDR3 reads CASSQGDTEAFF.

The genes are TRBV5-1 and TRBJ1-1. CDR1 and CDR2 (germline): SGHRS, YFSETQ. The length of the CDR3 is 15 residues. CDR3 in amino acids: CASSWGGRLNTEAFF.

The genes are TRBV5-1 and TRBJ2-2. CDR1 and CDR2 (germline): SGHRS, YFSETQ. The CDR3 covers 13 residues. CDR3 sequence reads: CASSLVQAGELFF.

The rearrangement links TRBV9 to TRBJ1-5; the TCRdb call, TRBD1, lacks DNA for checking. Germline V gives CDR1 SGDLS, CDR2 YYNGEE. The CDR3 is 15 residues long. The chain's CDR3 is CASSVLGDSNQPQHF.

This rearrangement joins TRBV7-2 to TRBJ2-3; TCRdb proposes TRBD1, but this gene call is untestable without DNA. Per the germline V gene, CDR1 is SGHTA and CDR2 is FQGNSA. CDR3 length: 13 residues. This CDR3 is CASSRNSGDTQYF. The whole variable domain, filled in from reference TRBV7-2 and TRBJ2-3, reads GAGVSQSPSNKVTEKGKDVELRCDPISGHTALYWYRQSLGQGLEFLIYFQGNSAPDKSGLPSDRFSAERTGGSVSTLTIQRTQQEDSAVYLCASSRNSGDTQYFGPGTRLTVL.

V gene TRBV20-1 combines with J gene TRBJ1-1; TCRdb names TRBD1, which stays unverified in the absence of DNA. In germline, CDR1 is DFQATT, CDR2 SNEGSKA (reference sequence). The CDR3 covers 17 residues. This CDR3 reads CSARKNAGILLNTEAFF.

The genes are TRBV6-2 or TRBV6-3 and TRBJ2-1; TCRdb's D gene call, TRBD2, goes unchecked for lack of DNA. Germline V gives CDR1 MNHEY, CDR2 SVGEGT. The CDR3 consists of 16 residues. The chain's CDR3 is CASSPRLAGGDNEQFF.